The rows below give T cell receptor beta chains drawn from one sample of a study of cytomegalovirus exposure and HLA in healthy donors. Assay used: immunoSEQ multiplex PCR; TCRdb lists only in-frame clones, some missing. The table shows 200,000 to 300,000 clones, with roughly four fifths occurring only once. Sequenced material: PBMCs. The receptor set was obtained from a woman between 35 and 50 years old in good health and CMV-seropositive. Each CDR3 is given with its conserved first and last residue. The D gene is left open where the match is weak. Clone size appears in some rows only: once, few, many, or a class for an expanded clone.

CDR3 length,J gene,D gene,V gene,clone size,CDR3 DNA,CDR3 protein
14,TRBJ1-1,TRBD1,TRBV5-1,-,TGCGCCAGCCGCGGGACAGGGTGGAACACTGAAGCTTTCTTT,CASRGTGWNTEAFF
14,TRBJ1-4,TRBD1,TRBV5-1,-,TGCGCCAGCAGCGGGGGGACAGGGAATGAAAAACTGTTTTTT,CASSGGTGNEKLFF
14,TRBJ2-3,-,TRBV7-9,-,TGTGCCAGCAGCCCCTGGGTAGGGGGAGATACGCAGTATTTT,CASSPWVGGDTQYF
15,TRBJ2-7,TRBD1,TRBV6-5,-,TGTGCCAGCAGTAACACAGGGGGAAGCTCCTACGAGCAGTACTTC,CASSNTGGSSYEQYF
14,TRBJ1-4,-,TRBV7-8,-,TGTGCCAGCAGCCCTAGGTTGTCTGATGAAAAACTGTTTTTT,CASSPRLSDEKLFF
16,TRBJ2-3,TRBD2,TRBV7-3,-,TGTGCCAGCAGCATACCTGAGAGGGGACGCGGGGGTACGCAGTATTTT,CASSIPERGRGGTQYF
15,TRBJ1-2,-,TRBV28,-,TGTGCCAGCAGTCCCGGGGGGGCGAGTCACTATGGCTACACCTTC,CASSPGGASHYGYTF
16,TRBJ1-6,TRBD1,TRBV27,-,TGTGCCAGCAGTGTGGGACAGGGGGCCGGTAATTCACCCCTCCACTTT,CASSVGQGAGNSPLHF
17,TRBJ2-3,TRBD2,TRBV28,once,TGTGCCAGCAGTTCCCAGTTTAGCGGGAGGGACACAGATACGCAGTATTTT,CASSSQFSGRDTDTQYF
12,TRBJ2-7,-,TRBV7-9,-,TGTGCCAGCAGCTTAGAGCCATACGAGCAGTACTTC,CASSLEPYEQYF
13,TRBJ1-3,TRBD1,TRBV7-2,-,TGTGCCAGCAGGGGGACAGGGGGAAACACCATATATTTT,CASRGTGGNTIYF